This T cell receptor (beta chain) was documented in a study of T cell responses to AZD1222 COVID-19 vaccine. Germline CDR1 and CDR2: MNHEY and SVGAGI. The V end was cut by 2 bases, the J end by 10 bases, with 18 bases between. The CDR3 consists of 15 residues. TCRdb's copy holds only in-frame clones and misses some; the assay was immunoSEQ multiplex PCR. The table has 55,000 to 65,000 clones, 80% to 90% seen once. Specimen: peripheral blood, collected on day 0 of AZD1222 vaccination. The origin of this receptor is an adult in good health. The chain employs TRBV6-5 and TRBJ1-5; D is unresolved. DNA for the CDR3: TGTGCCAGCAGTTACGGTGGAGGCGGAGGATTCCCCCAGCATTTT. It encodes CASSYGGGGGFPQHF.